This is a list of T cell receptor beta chains from one sample in a study of T-cell reconstitution after alpha-beta-depleted transplantation in children. TCRdb fed the PCR reads into MiXCR, producing one record per CDR3 protein. Of some 600,000 distinct CDR3 sequences listed, around 13% are singletons. This sample comprised PBMCs, mostly from graft donor cells, obtained 360 days after TCRalphabeta/CD19-depleted stem cell transplant. The source is a male patient younger than 18 who had a stem cell transplant for acute myeloid leukemia, so the T cells may come from the graft donor. Each CDR3 is given with its conserved first and last residue. Fields, in order: clone size, D gene, J gene, V gene, CDR3 protein, CDR3 DNA. The D gene is left open where the match is weak. Expanded clones are given a class, and other clones once, few, many or no size at all.

.	.	TRBJ2-7	TRBV5-5	CASSLTGTRTYEQYF	TGTGCCAGCAGCTTGACAGGGACAAGGACCTACGAGCAGTACTTC
.	TRBD1	TRBJ2-7	TRBV20-1	CSAQRDSSYEQYF	TGCAGTGCTCAACGGGACAGCTCCTACGAGCAGTACTTC
few	.	TRBJ1-4	TRBV29-1	CSALPTGREKLFF	TGCAGCGCCTTACCCACGGGTCGGGAAAAACTGTTTTTT
.	TRBD2	TRBJ2-7	TRBV6-1	CASSPTPGLAYEQYF	TGTGCCAGCAGCCCGACACCGGGACTAGCCTACGAGCAGTACTTC
many	TRBD2	TRBJ2-1	TRBV28	CASSSPRSSGGSYNEQFF	TGTGCCAGCAGTTCTCCCCGTAGTAGCGGGGGCTCCTACAATGAGCAGTTCTTC
.	TRBD1	TRBJ2-7	TRBV7-9	CASSPEPGTGRGEQYF	TGTGCCAGCAGCCCTGAACCCGGGACAGGGAGAGGCGAGCAGTACTTC
few	.	TRBJ2-2	TRBV30	CAWSGEEGLNTGELFF	TGTGCCTGGAGTGGGGAGGAGGGCCTGAACACCGGGGAGCTGTTTTTT
few	.	TRBJ1-2	TRBV29-1	CSVGPGFGYGYTF	TGCAGCGTTGGCCCGGGTTTCGGCTATGGCTACACCTTC
.	TRBD2	TRBJ2-2	TRBV7-3	CASSLGAGASGPTGELFF	TGTGCCAGCAGCTTAGGGGCTGGGGCTAGCGGCCCCACCGGGGAGCTGTTTTTT
.	TRBD2	TRBJ2-3	TRBV27	CATRAGVGTDTQYF	TGTGCCACCAGAGCGGGAGTGGGCACAGATACGCAGTATTTT
many	.	TRBJ2-7	TRBV12-3/TRBV12-4	CASSSTGNQYF	TGTGCCAGCAGCTCTACAGGCAACCAGTACTTC
many	TRBD1	TRBJ2-7	TRBV20-1	CSGEHRGVSGEQYF	TGCAGTGGCGAGCACAGGGGGGTCTCGGGCGAGCAGTACTTC
.	TRBD1	TRBJ1-1	TRBV29-1	CSVRPFGTGLRNTEAFF	TGCAGCGTTCGACCTTTCGGGACAGGGTTGAGGAACACTGAAGCTTTCTTT
.	.	TRBJ2-3	TRBV6-5	CASSYLTVGPPGDTQYF	TGTGCCAGCAGTTACTTGACGGTTGGGCCCCCAGGGGATACGCAGTATTTT
.	.	TRBJ2-1	TRBV12-3/TRBV12-4	CASSLMGQLHGSYNEQFF	TGTGCCAGCAGTTTAATGGGCCAACTTCACGGATCCTACAATGAGCAGTTCTTC
.	.	TRBJ2-2	TRBV6-5	CASSYSTTGELFF	TGTGCCAGCAGTTACTCGACCACCGGGGAGCTGTTTTTT
.	.	TRBJ2-5	TRBV29-1	CSVDRGEETQYF	TGCAGCGTTGACAGGGGGGAAGAGACCCAGTACTTC
many	.	TRBJ1-1	TRBV29-1	CSVDQVNTEAFF	TGCAGCGTTGACCAGGTTAACACTGAAGCTTTCTTT
.	.	TRBJ2-5	TRBV7-9	CASSQARGRDAYF	TGTGCCAGCAGCCAAGCGCGGGGGCGGGATGCCTACTTC
.	TRBD2	TRBJ2-1	TRBV24-1	CATSDLPGLASFSYNEQFF	TGTGCCACCAGTGACTTGCCGGGACTAGCTTCCTTCTCCTACAATGAGCAGTTCTTC
few	.	TRBJ2-2	TRBV18	CASSPAYSNTGELFF	TGTGCCAGCTCACCTGCTTATTCGAACACCGGGGAGCTGTTTTTT
many	.	TRBJ2-1	TRBV29-1	CSVEGRRMGGNEQFF	TGCAGCGTTGAAGGGCGCCGCATGGGGGGCAATGAGCAGTTCTTC
.	.	TRBJ1-4	TRBV6-2/TRBV6-3	CASSRFPTNEKLFF	TGTGCCAGCAGCAGATTTCCAACTAATGAAAAACTGTTTTTT
.	.	TRBJ1-2	TRBV7-2	CASSLVRGHGGYTF	TGTGCCAGCAGCTTAGTGCGGGGGCATGGTGGCTACACCTTC
few	TRBD1	TRBJ2-3	TRBV5-8	CASSGGQRGTDTQYF	TGTGCCAGCAGCGGGGGACAGAGAGGAACAGATACGCAGTATTTT
.	TRBD1	TRBJ2-7	TRBV7-6	CASSLWDRGSEQYF	TGTGCCAGCAGCTTATGGGACAGGGGTTCCGAGCAGTACTTC
.	TRBD2	TRBJ2-2	TRBV29-1	CSVEEWREGITGELFF	TGCAGCGTTGAAGAGTGGCGGGAGGGAATCACCGGGGAGCTGTTTTTT
few	TRBD2	TRBJ2-1	TRBV4-2	CASSQGASGYNEQFF	TGTGCCAGCAGCCAAGGGGCTAGCGGATACAATGAGCAGTTCTTC
.	TRBD2	TRBJ2-5	TRBV4-3	CASSRGLAGHQETQYF	TGCGCCAGCAGCCGAGGACTAGCGGGGCACCAAGAGACCCAGTACTTC
.	.	TRBJ2-7	TRBV20-1	CSAQKNGVVYEQYF	TGCAGTGCACAAAAAAACGGTGTGGTATACGAGCAGTACTTC
.	.	TRBJ2-3	TRBV29-1	CSVDILTDTQYF	TGCAGCGTTGATATTCTGACAGATACGCAGTATTTT
.	TRBD2	TRBJ2-7	TRBV28	CASRTGGRKNEQYF	TGTGCCAGCCGGACGGGCGGGAGAAAAAACGAGCAGTACTTC
.	.	TRBJ2-7	TRBV12-3/TRBV12-4	CASSSRRISTYEQYF	TGTGCCAGCAGTTCTAGGCGGATCTCAACCTACGAGCAGTACTTC
.	TRBD1	TRBJ2-7	TRBV5-1	CASRKKTGQKGGDEQYF	TGCGCCAGCAGAAAAAAAACGGGACAGAAAGGTGGAGACGAGCAGTACTTC
.	.	TRBJ2-6	TRBV29-1	CSVINWISGANVLTF	TGCAGCGTCATCAACTGGATCTCTGGGGCCAACGTCCTGACTTTC
many	TRBD1	TRBJ2-7	TRBV29-1	CSVDTGTGRNEQYF	TGCAGCGTTGACACCGGGACAGGAAGGAACGAGCAGTACTTC
many	TRBD2	TRBJ2-3	TRBV12-3/TRBV12-4	CASIWTSPSDTQYF	TGTGCCAGCATCTGGACTAGTCCCTCAGATACGCAGTATTTT
many	TRBD2	TRBJ2-1	TRBV28	CASSPGLAGGDNEQFF	TGTGCCAGCAGCCCAGGACTAGCGGGAGGGGACAATGAGCAGTTCTTC